Presented here are 9 T cell receptor beta chains from one specimen sequenced in a study of CD8+CD57+ T cells in acquired aplastic anemia. Genomic DNA templated the TCR beta VDJ and CDR3 profiling. A single record per CDR3 protein comes from TCRdb applying MiXCR to the reads. The sample includes around 200,000 distinct CDR3 sequences, 61% of them seen just once. Sequenced material: sorted CD4+, CD8+, or CD8+CD57+ T cells (not recorded which) from PBMCs. Every receptor here comes from a human donor in good health.

The chain uses TRBV24-1 and TRBJ2-5; possible D gene TRBD2, 5 bases. The germline V and J ends were trimmed by 5 bases and 1 base, with 10 bases remaining between them. The CDR3 consists of 14 residues. The germline CDR1 and CDR2 sequences are KGHDR and SFDVKD. The DNA for the CDR3 is TGTGCCACCAGTGGAGGGCAGTCCCAAGAGACCCAGTACTTC. Encoded protein: CATSGGQSQETQYF.

At least ten counts were recorded for this clonotype. The chain uses TRBV7-2 and TRBJ2-6; a weak D match, TRBD1 (6 bases). Germline V gene lookup returns CDR1 SGHTA and CDR2 FQGNSA. This CDR3 is built from 18 residues. V was clipped by 5 bases and J by 0 bases, with 17 bases between them. The CDR3 is CASSNTGHLASGANVLTF. The CDR3 DNA reads as TGTGCCAGCAGCAATACGGGACACCTTGCCTCTGGGGCCAACGTCCTGACTTTC.

This chain connects TRBV7-9 to TRBJ2-2; TRBD2 matches 8 bases. There are 14 residues in the CDR3. The trim removed 4 bases at V and 4 bases at J, leaving 2 bases unmatched. Germline V CDR1 and CDR2: SEHNR, FQNEAQ (reference sequence). In DNA form, the CDR3 reads TGTGCCAGCAGCTCCGGGACTAGCACCGGGGAGCTGTTTTTT. Encoded protein: CASSSGTSTGELFF.

This clonotype has only one observation. The rearrangement uses TRBV29-1 and TRBJ2-7, with D possibly being TRBD2 (6 bases). The CDR3 has 15 amino acids. The germline CDR1 and CDR2 sequences are SQVTM and ANQGSEA. With 4 bases removed from V and 5 bases from J, the gap between germline ends came to 21 bases. Written as DNA, the CDR3 is TGCAGCGTTGTGTCCCCTCAGGTGTGGGGGGACGAGCAGTACTTC. This encodes CSVVSPQVWGDEQYF.

This clonotype is classed as large. The chain couples TRBV7-3 to TRBJ1-1; weak D call: TRBD1 (5 bases). Germline V gene lookup returns CDR1 SGHTA and CDR2 FQGTGA. The CDR3 sequence is 14 residues long. V was cut by 2 bases and J by 1 base, with 8 bases left in between. The CDR3 DNA reads as TGTGCCAGCAGCTTACACCAGGGGAACACTGAAGCTTTCTTT. It is translated as CASSLHQGNTEAFF.

In the case of this clonotype: Since a much larger clone is just one base distant, this may be a read error. J is TRBJ1-1 and V is TRBV5-1, with 9 bases that match TRBD1. The CDR3 is made up of 16 amino acids. Germline lookup yields CDR1 SGHRS and CDR2 YFSETQ. The CDR3: CASSGDRVRGNTEAFF. The CDR3 DNA follows: TGTGCCAGCAGCGGGGACAGGGTGAGGGGGAACACTGAAGCTTTCTTT.

This sequence joins TRBV5-1 and TRBJ2-7, with TRBD1 matching over 8 bases. The V gene's germline CDR1 is SGHRS and CDR2 YFSETQ. This CDR3 spans 14 amino acids. Trimming removed 4 bases from V and 3 bases from J; junction bases left unmatched: 6. The CDR3: CASSIGQGDYEQYF. The CDR3 DNA reads TGCGCCAGCAGCATCGGACAGGGCGACTACGAGCAGTACTTC. Full variable domain (outside the CDR3, taken from reference TRBV5-1 and TRBJ2-7): KAGVTQTPRYLIKTRGQQVTLSCSPISGHRSVSWYQQTPGQGLQFLFEYFSETQRNKGNFPGRFSGRQFSNSRSEMNVSTLELGDSALYLCASSIGQGDYEQYFGPGTRLTVT.

J is TRBJ1-5 and V is TRBV10-3; no reliable D call. The V gene's germline CDR1 is ENHRY and CDR2 SYGVKD. This CDR3 is 14 amino acids long. The V end lost 4 bases, the J end lost 4 bases, and 11 bases lay between the germline ends. DNA of the CDR3: TGTGCCATCAGTGGAACGGGTCTGAATCAGCCCCAGCATTTT. This codes for CAISGTGLNQPQHF.

This clonotype was picked up a small number of times. The CDR3 nucleotides read TGCAGCGTTGGACTAGCGGGAAGACGCAATGAGCAGTTCTTC. Protein product: CSVGLAGRRNEQFF. J is TRBJ2-1 and V is TRBV29-1, with 11 bases matching TRBD2. The germline gives CDR1 SQVTM, CDR2 ANQGSEA. Trimming took 4 bases from V and 6 from J; bases not matched to a gene: 5. This CDR3 comprises 14 residues.